This TCR beta chain was documented in a study of cytomegalovirus exposure and HLA in healthy donors. Per the germline V gene, CDR1 is LNHDA and CDR2 is SQIVND (reference sequence). The ends lost 7 bases at V and 1 base at J; junction bases unmatched: 4. This CDR3 comprises 15 residues. Overall study results and limits: Cytomegalovirus association was listed for 164 TCR beta chains.

Clones were sequenced by immunoSEQ multiplex PCR, and TCRdb holds only the in-frame ones, with some missing. The data contain about 170,000 clones, approximately 86% of them singletons. As for this clone: Its target is unknown.

The source material was PBMCs. The chain uses TRBV19 and TRBJ2-1; 10 bases are shared with TRBD2. This sequence originates from a young man in good health and CMV-seropositive. This CDR3 is CASIRTSGSYNEQFF. The CDR3 DNA reads TGTGCCAGTATCCGGACTAGCGGATCCTACAATGAGCAGTTCTTC.